This T cell receptor (beta chain) originates from a study of cytomegalovirus exposure and HLA in healthy donors. On this clone itself: What it recognizes is unknown.

The CDR3 has 16 residues. The germline CDR1 and CDR2 sequences are MNHEY and SMNVEV (reference sequence). V lost 1 base, J lost 0 bases, and 7 bases lay in between. General study findings and limits: Confirmation was obtained in vitro that a few CMV-associated chains are specific for CMV antigens. Productive rates of about 87% or about 30% were seen for most TCR beta V segments in an earlier analysis. The study carried out a later analysis of TCR beta sequences. It associated under 20,000 of them with specific HLA alleles at a false discovery rate of 0.05.

The PCR had 60 Vbeta and 13 Jbeta primers. Produced via immunoSEQ multiplex PCR; TCRdb's table is partial and in-frame only. The repertoire holds 150,000 to 200,000 clones, with 70% as singletons. The rearrangement links TRBV27 to TRBJ1-6; D is unclear. The specimen sequenced was PBMCs. The TCR sequence derives from a man between 18 and 35 years old in good health and CMV-seropositive. Here the CDR3 DNA reads TGTGCCAGCAGTTTATACGGGAGCTCCTATAATTCACCCCTCCACTTT. Translation: CASSLYGSSYNSPLHF.